The 22 T cell receptor beta chains in this list originate from one sample, sequenced in a study of T cells in Graves' hyperthyroidism and ophthalmopathy. Amplification targeted TCR beta CDR3 regions from RNA transcripts. The HTBI primer set served for first-round RT-PCR of the TCR CDR3. In TCRdb, the multiplex PCR reads were re-called with MiXCR into one record per CDR3 protein. The data contain 400,000 to 500,000 distinct CDR3 sequences, roughly 13% of them singletons. Sequencing was performed on blood. These receptors came from a woman between 18 and 29 years old with Graves' hyperthyroidism.

This clonotype was seen repeatedly, ten times or more. The chain links TRBV5-1 to TRBJ2-7; D is perhaps TRBD2 (6 bases). Germline V lookup: CDR1 SGHRS, CDR2 YFSETQ. Trimming pared 1 base from V and 0 bases from J, leaving 11 bases between. The CDR3 covers 15 residues. CDR3 loop: CASSLMAGSSYEQYF. Written as DNA, the CDR3 is TGCGCCAGCAGCTTGATGGCGGGGAGCTCCTACGAGCAGTACTTC.

A few counts support this clonotype. The junction does not match germline at one end; this may be a read error. The chain combines TRBV14 with TRBJ1-1; D perhaps matches TRBD1 (5 bases). The CDR3 is made up of 13 amino acids. Per the germline V gene, CDR1 is SGHDN and CDR2 is FVKESK. The CDR3 DNA sequence: TGTACCAGCAGCCGCTCACTTACAGGCGAAGCTTTCTTT. Translated, it gives CTSSRSLTGEAFF.

This clonotype was counted many times. The rearrangement links TRBV2 to TRBJ2-1; TRBD1 matches at 10 bases. The V segment lost 0 bases and the J segment 4 bases; nucleotides outside the gene matches: 9. The CDR3 length is 18 residues. From germline, CDR1 is SNHLY and CDR2 FYNNEI. The CDR3 is CASSEAGPGQGVYNEQFF. CDR3 in DNA: TGTGCCAGCAGTGAAGCCGGACCTGGACAGGGGGTGTACAATGAGCAGTTCTTC.

The chain uses TRBV14 and TRBJ2-2; no clear D. Germline-derived CDR1 and CDR2 are SGHDN and FVKESK. The CDR3 totals 13 residues. The ends were cut back, 1 base at V and 7 bases at J, with 7 bases in the middle. The chain's CDR3 is CASSQGLFGELFF. CDR3 DNA: TGTGCCAGCAGCCAAGGGCTCTTCGGGGAGCTGTTTTTT.

In its sample, this clonotype was seen many times. The V gene is TRBV28, the J gene TRBJ1-5; 9 bases line up with TRBD1. Germline loops: CDR1 MDHEN, CDR2 SYDVKM. CDR3 length: 16 residues. Trimming removed 3 bases from V and 6 bases from J; junction bases left unmatched: 9. The CDR3 bases are TGTGCCAGCAGTTTGGCCGGACAGGGGTCGGGTCAGCCCCAGCATTTT. Translation gives CASSLAGQGSGQPQHF.

This clonotype was observed at least ten times. The rearrangement joins TRBV7-3 to TRBJ2-3; possible D gene TRBD2, 6 bases. Germline V lookup: CDR1 SGHTA, CDR2 FQGTGA. The CDR3 spans 13 residues. The V end was cut by 1 base, the J end by 6 bases, with 8 bases between. CDR3 DNA sequence: TGTGCCAGCAGCTTAAGACGGGGGGATACGCAGTATTTT. This translates into CASSLRRGDTQYF.

Ten or more counts support this clonotype. The chain recombines TRBV12-3 or TRBV12-4 with TRBJ2-7; a possible D gene is TRBD1 (5 bases). V lost 3 bases and J lost 2, with 8 bases in between. The CDR3 loop spans 13 amino acids. The CDR3 is CASSFQGAYEQYF. For the CDR3, the DNA is TGTGCCAGCAGTTTCCAGGGCGCCTACGAGCAGTACTTC.

Many counts were recorded for this clonotype. This rearrangement joins TRBV9 to TRBJ1-1; D is undetermined. The CDR3 has 13 residues. Trimming removed 0 bases from V and 3 bases from J, with 6 bases in between. CDR1 and CDR2 (germline): SGDLS, YYNGEE. CDR3 coding DNA: TGTGCCAGCAGCGTAGACACCTACACTGAAGCTTTCTTT. It codes for CASSVDTYTEAFF.

The chain carries TRBV20-1 and TRBJ2-6, with D possibly matching TRBD1 (6 bases). The length of the CDR3 is 19 residues. The V end was cut by 0 bases, the J end by 1 base, with 19 bases between. Germline CDR1 and CDR2: DFQATT and SNEGSKA (reference sequence). The CDR3 is CSARDRDMDVRSGANVLTF. In DNA, the CDR3 is TGCAGTGCTAGAGATAGGGACATGGACGTGAGGTCTGGGGCCAACGTCCTGACTTTC.

The rearrangement links TRBV7-2 to TRBJ2-1; 8 nucleotides match TRBD2. This CDR3 spans 20 amino acids. With 5 bases clipped from V and 0 bases from J, the junction kept 18 bases outside the gene matches. The germline gives CDR1 SGHTA, CDR2 FQGNSA. In DNA form, the CDR3 reads TGTGCCAGCAGCCAATCGACCGAACCGACTAGCGACAGCTCCTACAATGAGCAGTTCTTC. Its protein is CASSQSTEPTSDSSYNEQFF.

This clonotype was counted at least ten times. The chain combines TRBV20-1 with TRBJ2-5; 10 nucleotides align to TRBD2. The CDR3 totals 17 residues. The V gene's germline CDR1 is DFQATT and CDR2 SNEGSKA (reference sequence). The junction had 13 bases not matched to a gene; V was cut back by 1 base and J by 5 bases. This CDR3 reads CSARGDWASGSMETQYF. The CDR3 DNA sequence: TGCAGTGCTAGAGGAGACTGGGCTAGCGGGAGTATGGAGACCCAGTACTTC.

The table lists this clonotype with a count of one. The missing conserved phenylalanine or tryptophan at the end of this CDR3 makes a read error likely. The CDR3 sequence is CASSLGNEQFC. The CDR3 DNA reads TGTGCCAGCAGCTTAGGGAATGAGCAGTTCTGC. The chain uses TRBV11-1 and TRBJ2-1; D unresolved. CDR1 and CDR2 (germline): SGHAT, FQDESV (reference sequence). With 1 base removed from V and 7 bases from J, the gap between germline ends came to 2 bases. The CDR3 has 11 residues.

This clonotype was detected many times. The junction departs from the called germline gene at one end, perhaps through a read error. This rearrangement joins TRBV24-1 to TRBJ2-1; 8 bases line up with TRBD2. The CDR3 runs 15 residues. CDR1 is KGHDR, CDR2 SFDVKD, per germline. The CDR3: CATSGLGGRSNEQFF. The CDR3 DNA reads TGTGCCACCAGTGGTTTGGGCGGGAGGTCGAATGAGCAGTTCTTC.

This clonotype was seen more than once but under ten times. The V call is TRBV20-1, the J call TRBJ2-1, with D unresolved. The CDR3 sequence is 10 residues long. The V end lost 1 base, the J end lost 7 bases, and 2 bases lay between the germline ends. Germline CDR1 is DFQATT and CDR2 is SNEGSKA (reference sequence). This CDR3 reads CSARANEQFF. CDR3 DNA sequence: TGCAGTGCTAGAGCGAATGAGCAGTTCTTC.

The chain is built from TRBV19 and TRBJ2-2; TRBD2 agrees at 8 bases. The CDR3 covers 15 residues. The ends lost 1 base at V and 5 bases at J; junction bases unmatched: 3. Germline assignment: CDR1 LNHDA and CDR2 SQIVND (reference sequence). CDR3 in DNA: TGTGCCAGTAGTATAGGGCGGGAGGTGACCGGGGAGCTGTTTTTT. It is translated as CASSIGREVTGELFF.

The J gene is TRBJ2-7, the V gene TRBV20-1; the D is unclear. The germline V gene has CDR1 DFQATT and CDR2 SNEGSKA (reference sequence). V was trimmed by 6 bases and J by 5 bases, leaving 17 bases between them. The CDR3 has 13 amino acids. DNA for the CDR3: TGCAGTGCCACCTCGGGCAGGAGCGACGAGCAGTACTTC. Translation: CSATSGRSDEQYF.

This clonotype was found many times. The chain employs TRBV28 and TRBJ1-5, with D tentatively TRBD1 (6 bases). Per the germline V gene, CDR1 is MDHEN and CDR2 is SYDVKM. With 6 bases removed from V and 9 bases from J, the gap between germline ends came to 15 bases. The CDR3 is 13 residues long. CDR3 loop: CASRNTGIRPQHF. The CDR3 nucleotides are TGTGCCAGCAGGAATACAGGGATAAGGCCCCAGCATTTT.

This clonotype was counted ten times or more. The rearrangement uses TRBV7-2 and TRBJ2-5, with D possibly called TRBD1 or TRBD2 (5 bases each). The CDR3 totals 17 residues. Trimming removed 5 bases from V and 4 bases from J, with 23 bases in between. CDR1 and CDR2 from the germline V gene are SGHTA and FQGNSA. Written as DNA, the CDR3 is TGTGCCAGCAGCGCAAGTCGGGGTGGGGGTACTCTAGAGACCCAGTACTTC. Translating it yields CASSASRGGGTLETQYF. Drawing the rest from reference TRBV7-2 and TRBJ2-5, the complete variable domain is GAGVSQSPSNKVTEKGKDVELRCDPISGHTALYWYRQSLGQGLEFLIYFQGNSAPDKSGLPSDRFSAERTGGSVSTLTIQRTQQEDSAVYLCASSASRGGGTLETQYFGPGTRLLVL.

In nucleotides, the CDR3 is TGTGCCAGCAGCGCACGACGGACCCAAGAGACCCAGTACTTC. Protein: CASSARRTQETQYF. The chain joins TRBV11-2 to TRBJ2-5; D call uncertain. V lost 5 bases and J lost 1, with 11 bases in between. Germline V lookup: CDR1 SGHAT, CDR2 FQNNGV. CDR3 length: 14 amino acids.

This clonotype was detected ten times or more. This rearrangement joins TRBV19 to TRBJ1-1, with TRBD1 matching over 8 bases. Losses at the gene ends were 7 bases for V and 2 bases for J; bases not matched to a gene: 9. The CDR3 consists of 15 residues. Per the germline V gene, CDR1 is LNHDA and CDR2 is SQIVND (reference sequence). The CDR3 bases are TGTGCCAGTATCGAGAGGGACAGGCCAAACACTGAAGCTTTCTTT. Its translation is CASIERDRPNTEAFF. Full variable domain (remainder filled in from reference TRBV19 and TRBJ1-1): DGGITQSPKYLFRKEGQNVTLSCEQNLNHDAMYWYRQDPGQGLRLIYYSQIVNDFQKGDIAEGYSVSREKKESFPLTVTSAQKNPTAFYLCASIERDRPNTEAFFGQGTRLTVV.

This clonotype showed up many times. This chain uses TRBV28 with TRBJ2-7; 7 bases are a match to TRBD2. CDR1 is MDHEN, CDR2 SYDVKM, per germline. Germline trimming cut 5 bases from V and 3 bases from J; bases unmatched to any gene: 7. This CDR3 region has 14 residues. The DNA for the CDR3 is TGTGCCAGCAGTCCCCCCGGGACTAACTACGAGCAGTACTTC. It specifies CASSPPGTNYEQYF.

There are many counts of this clonotype. The chain has TRBV3-1 and TRBJ2-1; TRBD2 matches 14 bases. The CDR3 loop spans 17 amino acids. The germline V gene has CDR1 LGHDT and CDR2 YNNKEL (reference sequence). V dropped 4 bases and J dropped 5; count of bases not matched to a gene: 7. The CDR3 DNA reads TGTGCCAGCAGCCGTAAGGGACTAGCGGGAGTTGACAATGAGCAGTTCTTC. Its translation: CASSRKGLAGVDNEQFF.